The clone carrying this T cell receptor (beta chain) was found a few times. The target antigen is unknown. This sample is drawn from a study of OX40 agonist ivuxolimab in advanced cancers. About the study: Ivuxolimab is a fully human IgG2 antibody that activates OX40 (CD134). General study findings and limits: By week 6 at 0.1 to 3.0 mg/kg, blood CD4+ and CD8+ T cells had expanded clonally. Researchers did not determine the expanded peripheral T cells' antigen specificity.

TCRdb's table, derived via immunoSEQ multiplex PCR, lists solely in-frame clones and lacks some. The profile shows 50,000 to 80,000 clones, roughly four fifths of them singletons. The specimen was CD4+ or CD8+ T cells sorted from blood, collected in a trial of the OX40 agonist ivuxolimab. This TCR was recovered from an adult with an advanced solid tumor such as melanoma, head and neck, liver or kidney cancer.

This CDR3 reads CASSGTGENQPQHF. The CDR3 nucleotides read TGTGCCAGCAGTGGGACAGGGGAAAATCAGCCCCAGCATTTT. The chain has TRBV2 and TRBJ1-5, with TRBD1 matching over 9 bases. Germline CDR1 is SNHLY and CDR2 is FYNNEI. V shed 4 bases and J 4 bases; nucleotides not matched to a gene: 2. This CDR3 is built from 14 residues.